The text below deals with one T cell receptor (beta chain). Its recognized antigen is unknown. It has no much larger one-base neighbor in the sample; base qualities were not kept. Trimming at the junction amounts to 3 bases on V and 5 bases on J, and the germline ends lie 14 bases apart. CDR1 and CDR2 (SGHRS, YFSETQ) derive from the germline V gene. Inclusive of the bounding cysteine and phenylalanine, the CDR3 is 14 residues long. This entry keeps only the CDR3 DNA: 42 bases, framed from base 1. One collaborating source in Seattle enrolled patients during active infection and followed them longitudinally through the course of disease. Collaborating institutions collected whole blood in K2EDTA tubes following their own protocols. For TCRbeta analysis, collaborators shipped samples as frozen whole blood, isolated PBMCs, or DNA extracted from either of those sample types. The data belong to a study of blood T cell repertoires in COVID-19 (dated by TCRdb to 2018 to 2020). For the study in its entirety: Samples covering the acute and convalescent phases of COVID-19 were provided by collaborators in the United States, Italy and Spain. The material from the prospective study consisted of cDNA or gDNA derived from T cells, B-cell-depleted T cells, or PBMCs. Subjects who had been exposed to COVID-19, were actively infected with it, or had recovered from it provided the deeply sampled blood TCRbeta repertoires that made up the dataset. The repertoires were released in a freely available public database intended as a resource for research on the immune response to SARS-CoV-2. Samples came from the ongoing ImmuneRACE study (first 160 participants) plus 1,254 subjects from 6 global collaborators. Sample metadata almost always included a de-identified subject ID, COVID-19 status, age in years and sex. Where available, HLA class I and class II types were taken from metadata supplied by the sample provider and were not determined by assay-based typing. General findings and caveats noted by the study authors: Clinical and demographic metadata were provided uncurated, with the amount varying by source and participant.

The immunoSEQ Assay, a bias-controlled multiplex PCR, was used to amplify TCRbeta CDR3 regions from genomic DNA. On the study's bioinformatics: The number of nucleated cells in each sample was estimated from the amplification of reference gene primers within the assay. Sequence reads were collapsed and filtered to measure the absolute abundance of every unique TCRbeta CDR3 rearrangement. For each sample, productive Simpson clonality was calculated by taking the square root of Simpson's diversity index across productive rearrangements. TCRdb took this table from immuneACCESS and kept in-frame rearrangements with V and J called. Such tables lack part of the clones; where checked against another copy, unresolved V genes explain under half of the gap, and the rest is unexplained. That table supplies the V and J calls and clone size; D and trimming were determined from the DNA. Present in this sample are roughly 11,000 clones, approximately 74% of which were seen just once. The ten largest make up 5.5% to 7% of the sample.

Sample: peripheral blood. The receptor chain draws on TRBV5-1 and TRBJ1-2; the D gene is perhaps TRBD1, from 5 matching bases. The receptor comes from a man aged 60-69 years with COVID-19, enrolled during active disease. The nucleotide sequence is TGCGCCAGCAGCTCTACGGAGGGGTTGTATGGCTACACCTTC. Its translation reads: CASSSTEGLYGYTF.